This T cell receptor (beta chain) was sequenced for a study of T cells expressing NK-cell markers. Reanalyzing the 5' RACE reads, TCRdb keeps one entry per CDR3 protein, without DNA. The listing contains some 140,000 distinct CDR3 sequences. In regard to this clonotype: Its antigen is unknown.

The CDR3 length is 16 residues. Germline CDR1 MGHRA, CDR2 YSYEKL. Broader study findings: There were a handful of donors in whom these clonotypes also led the CD3+CD56-NKG2C+ fraction.

The sample consisted of blood T cells: a sorted CD56 or NKG2C T cell subset, CD4+ or CD8+ T cells, or bulk PBMC T cells (not recorded which). This clonotype was sampled from a woman between 50 and 59 years old in good health. The rearrangement uses TRBV4-1 and TRBJ2-7; the D gene TCRdb calls, TRBD2, cannot be checked with no DNA. CDR3 loop: CASSQRELAGASEQYF.